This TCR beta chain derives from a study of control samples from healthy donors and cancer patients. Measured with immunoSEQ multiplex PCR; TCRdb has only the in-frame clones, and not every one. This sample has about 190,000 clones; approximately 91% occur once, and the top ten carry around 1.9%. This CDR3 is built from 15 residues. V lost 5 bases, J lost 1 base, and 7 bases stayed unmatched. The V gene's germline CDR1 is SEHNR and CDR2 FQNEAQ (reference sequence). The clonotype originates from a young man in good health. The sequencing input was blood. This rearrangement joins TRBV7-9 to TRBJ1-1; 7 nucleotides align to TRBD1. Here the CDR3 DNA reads TGTGCCAGCAGCCCACGAACAGGGGAGAACACTGAAGCTTTCTTT. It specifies CASSPRTGENTEAFF. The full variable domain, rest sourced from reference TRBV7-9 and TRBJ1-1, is DTGVSQNPRHKITKRGQNVTFRCDPISEHNRLYWYRQTLGQGPEFLTYFQNEAQLEKSRLLSDRFSAERPKGSFSTLEIQRTEQGDSAMYLCASSPRTGENTEAFFGQGTRLTVV.